The source of this T cell receptor beta chain is a study of blood T cells in healthy people across ages. Study-wide results and caveats: Lack of knowledge of donor CMV status possibly confounded expanded clonotype changes. Naive CD4+ cells and diversity were both higher in long-lived donors than in aged donors.

On this clonotype: What it binds is unknown. One end of the junction does not line up with germline, which may come from a read error.

A J-beta primer mix and a sample-barcoded 5' primer were used in a second PCR of about 6 to 12 cycles. Each CDR3 protein is one row after TCRdb ran MiXCR on the 5' RACE reads. The sample has some 1,500,000 distinct CDR3 sequences, about 42% seen once. The CDR3 is made up of 13 amino acids. Germline values: CDR1 DFQATT, CDR2 SNEGSKA (reference sequence). Caucasian individuals from Russia who were healthy and aged 6 to 90 acted as donors. Per-sample yields of isolated PBMCs were at least 6.5 million. The V call is TRBV20-1, the J call TRBJ2-7; D gene ambiguous. The source material was blood. The TCR was taken from a woman aged 18-35 years in good health. DNA of the CDR3: TGCAGGGCTAGAGCGCCCAACTCCTACGAGCAGTACTTC. Translating gives CRARAPNSYEQYF.